This TCR beta chain is from a study of cytomegalovirus exposure and HLA in healthy donors. Study in general: As released early, the data held 70 million to 100 million unique TCRs from HLA-typed donors.

As to this clone: Antigen unknown.

General study points: Across donors, sequencing depth was assumed by presence/absence analyses to be roughly uniform.

Use of 60 Vbeta and 13 Jbeta primers characterized the PCR. TCRdb's table, derived via immunoSEQ multiplex PCR, lists solely in-frame clones and lacks some. The data contain about 150,000 clones, about 75% of them singletons. The CDR3 contains 13 residues. Per germline, CDR1 SGHDN and CDR2 FVKESK. V lost 0 bases, J lost 4 bases, and 7 bases lay in between. The gene calls are TRBV14 and TRBJ2-7; D remains unclear. Source material: PBMCs. The TCR comes from a man aged 18 to 29 in good health and CMV-seronegative. The CDR3 DNA is TGTGCCAGCAGCCAAGATCTCCGGTACGAGCAGTACTTC. This gives the protein CASSQDLRYEQYF.